This is a list of T cell receptor beta chains from one sample in a study of PD-1 blockade in classical Hodgkin lymphoma. Some clones are missing from TCRdb's copy, which holds only in-frame ones; the method was immunoSEQ multiplex PCR. Of roughly 90,000 clones in the sample, approximately 83% are singletons; the top ten hold about 15%. The material was peripheral blood mononuclear cells (PBMCs), obtained before the fourth cycle of nivolumab. All receptors come from a human donor with classical Hodgkin lymphoma. Each CDR3 is given with its conserved first and last residue. Each record gives: V gene, J gene, D gene, CDR3 protein. A D gene is named only where the DNA matches it firmly.

>TRBV6-1|TRBJ1-1|-
CASSISATEAFF
>TRBV27|TRBJ1-5|TRBD1
CASSTTGGGQPQHF
>TRBV6-1|TRBJ1-3|-
CASSGSSGNTIYF
>TRBV7-2|TRBJ2-5|TRBD2
CASSPLAGGVETQYF
>TRBV10-3|TRBJ2-5|-
CAISESDGAETQYF
>TRBV5-1|TRBJ1-1|-
CASSLDGGWDTEAFF
>TRBV28|TRBJ2-3|-
CASSFRRNTQYF
>TRBV2|TRBJ1-1|-
CASRRPNRMGNTEAFF
>TRBV6-5|TRBJ2-1|-
CASSRSAAYNEQFF
>TRBV18|TRBJ1-1|-
CASSAPQGEAFF
>TRBV4-1|TRBJ2-4|TRBD1
CASSQGRGQGAGNIQYF
>TRBV7-2|TRBJ2-7|TRBD2
CASSPGLARSYEQYF
>TRBV9|TRBJ1-1|TRBD1
CASSVRGTGAYTEAFF
>TRBV4-1|TRBJ1-4|TRBD1
CASSQAQGVGKLFF
>TRBV7-6|TRBJ2-5|-
CASSLEAVETQYF
>TRBV10-3|TRBJ2-7|TRBD1
CASRQGAVEQYF
>TRBV4-3|TRBJ1-5|-
CASSQDLNQPQHF
>TRBV5-1|TRBJ2-3|TRBD2
CASSVLAGFADTQYF
>TRBV28|TRBJ2-1|-
CASSLLGKNNEQFF
>TRBV10-3|TRBJ2-3|TRBD1
CAISEGTGSTDTQYF
>TRBV27|TRBJ2-7|-
CASSLKGRQGISSYEQYF
>TRBV9|TRBJ1-3|-
CASATSSGNTIYF
>TRBV19|TRBJ1-3|-
CASSIGHFEMGNTIYF
>TRBV27|TRBJ2-1|TRBD1
CASSLPGWDSNEQFF
>TRBV6-4|TRBJ2-1|-
CASSDFRGEQFF
>TRBV6-5|TRBJ1-2|TRBD1
CASSRGTGYYGYTF
>TRBV28|TRBJ2-7|-
CASKDGYYEQYF
>TRBV6-5|TRBJ1-1|TRBD1
CASRPPGGPTEAFF
>TRBV10-3|TRBJ2-7|TRBD1
CAINDQTGAYEQYF
>TRBV18|TRBJ1-2|-
CASSPSGDIYNYGYTF
>TRBV19|TRBJ1-3|-
CASTFDSRGGNTIYF
>TRBV9|TRBJ2-2|-
CASSVGLSGWELFF
>TRBV9|TRBJ1-1|TRBD1
CASSPTDRAITAFF
>TRBV19|TRBJ2-5|TRBD2
CASSLSGSRETQYF
>TRBV10-3|TRBJ2-7|TRBD1
CATHAREGQGTYEQYF
>TRBV19|TRBJ1-1|-
CASSIGWGAEAFF
>TRBV7-9|TRBJ2-3|TRBD2
CASSSDTSDGASTDTQYF
>TRBV25-1|TRBJ1-4|-
CASRGRADEKLFF
>TRBV27|TRBJ2-7|-
CASSRGNEQYF
>TRBV10-1|TRBJ2-7|-
CASSDIPYEQYF
>TRBV11-2|TRBJ1-2|TRBD1
CASSKPGTGLGLGYTF
>TRBV28|TRBJ1-1|TRBD1
CASRAGDREHTEAFF
>TRBV7-8|TRBJ2-3|-
CASSLGLGGDTQYF
>TRBV11-1|TRBJ2-5|TRBD2
CASSKGAGARETQYF
>TRBV7-9|TRBJ2-7|-
CASSLSRGFYEQYF
>TRBV12-2|TRBJ2-7|-
CASRLAQKLTGTDYEQYF
>TRBV7-3|TRBJ2-1|-
CASSSGKAASYNEQFF
>TRBV4-2|TRBJ1-1|TRBD1
CASSQGPWTGGYTEAFF
>TRBV28|TRBJ1-1|TRBD1
CASSLAGGYTEAFF
>TRBV5-4|TRBJ2-2|-
CASSLSLTGELFF
>TRBV2|TRBJ2-2|-
CASSDQGSGELFF
>TRBV27|TRBJ2-7|TRBD1
CASSRPGQPYEQYF
>TRBV7-6|TRBJ1-1|-
CASSPDSYEAFF
>TRBV7-2|TRBJ2-3|TRBD1
CASSRRTGTDTQYF
>TRBV7-2|TRBJ2-1|TRBD2
CASSRTSGTDYNEQFF